Presented here are 16 T cell receptor beta chains from one specimen sequenced in a study of T cell repertoires in cytomegalovirus infection. TCRdb processed the reads anew with MiXCR; each CDR3 protein has one entry. The sample records almost 550,000 distinct CDR3 sequences, 16% being singletons. The specimen was CD8+ T cells from PBMCs. The receptors originated from a human donor in good health (CMV status not recorded). Some clones in this sample may be carry-over from other donors' samples.

For this clonotype: One end of the junction varies from germline; a read error may be responsible. The genes are TRBV9 and TRBJ1-1; D is uncertain. Per germline, CDR1 SGDLS and CDR2 YYNGEE. The CDR3 consists of 14 residues. The CDR3 DNA follows: TGTGCCAGCAGCGTAGCAGACTTGGGAACTGTAGCTTTCTTT. Amino acid sequence: CASSVADLGTVAFF.

This clonotype was observed many times. The genes are TRBV19 and TRBJ2-2; 9 bases are a match to TRBD2. This CDR3 region has 16 residues. The J segment lost 5 bases and the V segment lost 4 bases, leaving 8 bases of the junction unmatched. The germline V gene has CDR1 LNHDA and CDR2 SQIVND (reference sequence). In DNA, the CDR3 is TGTGCCAGTAGTACCTGGACTAGCGATAATACCGGGGAGCTGTTTTTT. Protein product: CASSTWTSDNTGELFF.

The genes are TRBV9 and TRBJ1-2; D call uncertain. CDR1 is SGDLS, CDR2 YYNGEE, per germline. The CDR3 is 17 residues long. V was pared by 4 bases and J by 0 bases, with 19 bases between. The CDR3 here is CASSPSRKWLANYGYTF. The CDR3 nucleotides are TGTGCCAGCAGCCCAAGCCGGAAGTGGCTAGCTAACTATGGCTACACCTTC.

This chain uses TRBV5-8 with TRBJ2-7, with D perhaps matching TRBD1 (5 bases). The V gene lost 0 bases and the J gene lost 5 bases, with 12 bases spanning the gap. CDR3 length: 14 amino acids. Per germline, CDR1 SGHTS and CDR2 YDEGEE. CDR3 protein: CASSLDRSQDEQYF. In DNA form, the CDR3 reads TGTGCCAGCAGCTTGGACAGGTCCCAGGACGAGCAGTACTTC.

The chain employs TRBV28 and TRBJ2-7, with a weak D call TRBD2 (5 bases). The V end was cut by 10 bases, the J end by 1 base, with 11 bases between. The germline gives CDR1 MDHEN, CDR2 SYDVKM. The CDR3 spans 12 residues. CDR3 loop: CATCGGSYEQYF. The DNA for the CDR3 is TGTGCCACTTGCGGAGGTTCCTACGAGCAGTACTTC.

This clonotype showed up just a few times. V gene TRBV6-1 combines with J gene TRBJ2-3; 7 positions agree with TRBD1. CDR3 length: 14 residues. J was trimmed by 4 bases and V by 8 bases; bases with no gene match: 9. Germline V CDR1 and CDR2: MNHNS, SASEGT. The CDR3 sequence: CASDLQGKADTQYF. In DNA form, the CDR3 reads TGTGCCAGCGATTTACAGGGGAAGGCAGATACGCAGTATTTT.

This clonotype was picked up a small number of times. The chain has TRBV29-1 and TRBJ1-1, with a possible D match to TRBD1 (6 bases). The CDR3 runs 13 residues. With 0 bases removed from V and 10 bases from J, the gap between germline ends came to 15 bases. CDR1 is SQVTM, CDR2 ANQGSEA, per germline. The CDR3, as DNA: TGCAGCGTTGAAGAGACTACAGGGTGGACAGCTTTCTTT. Protein product: CSVEETTGWTAFF.

This sequence joins TRBV28 and TRBJ2-1, with TRBD2 matching over 10 bases. This CDR3 has 17 amino acids. Germline-derived CDR1 and CDR2 are MDHEN and SYDVKM. Unmatched junction bases numbered 16, after V lost 5 bases and J lost 9 bases. The CDR3 loop is CASSPPRGAGGPGEQFF. CDR3 DNA sequence: TGTGCCAGCAGTCCCCCTCGGGGAGCGGGAGGGCCGGGTGAGCAGTTCTTC.

The chain carries TRBV12-3 or TRBV12-4 and TRBJ1-1; no definite D call. The CDR3 sequence is 14 residues long. Trimming cost V 6 bases and J 8 bases, with 19 bases left between them. CDR3: CASSPPLGNIEAFF. As DNA, the CDR3 is TGTGCCAGCAGCCCCCCGTTGGGAAATATCGAAGCTTTCTTT.

This clonotype was observed a few times. V is TRBV19 and J is TRBJ1-1; 8 positions agree with TRBD1. The V segment lost 3 bases and the J segment 3 bases; nucleotides outside the gene matches: 6. The germline gives CDR1 LNHDA, CDR2 SQIVND (reference sequence). CDR3 length: 15 amino acids. The CDR3 spells CASSIRGRLDTEAFF. The CDR3 DNA is TGTGCCAGTAGTATCAGGGGGCGCCTGGACACTGAAGCTTTCTTT.

This clonotype was observed at least ten times. This chain joins TRBV28 and TRBJ2-1; D ambiguous. Trimming left V 1 base short and J 9 bases short, with 4 bases between. The CDR3 has 11 amino acids. Per the germline V gene, CDR1 is MDHEN and CDR2 is SYDVKM. The DNA for the CDR3 is TGTGCCAGCAGTTTATCGCTTGAGCAGTTCTTC. It encodes CASSLSLEQFF.

This clonotype was detected ten times or more. The chain employs TRBV14 and TRBJ1-1; tentative D call: TRBD1 (5 bases). Per germline, CDR1 SGHDN and CDR2 FVKESK. This CDR3 comprises 17 residues. V was trimmed by 0 bases and J by 6 bases, leaving 20 bases between them. The chain's CDR3 is CASSQDLMGDGDPEAFF. As DNA, the CDR3 is TGTGCCAGCAGCCAAGATCTTATGGGGGATGGTGACCCTGAAGCTTTCTTT. The whole variable domain, remainder taken from reference TRBV14 and TRBJ1-1, is EAGVTQFPSHSVIEKGQTVTLRCDPISGHDNLYWYRRVMGKEIKFLLHFVKESKQDESGMPNNRFLAERTGGTYSTLKVQPAELEDSGVYFCASSQDLMGDGDPEAFFGQGTRLTVV.

This clonotype was picked up many times. CDR3 protein: CASSYSDESTEAFF. CDR3 sequence (DNA): TGTGCCAGCAGTTACTCGGACGAGAGCACTGAAGCTTTCTTT. This chain links TRBV6-5 with TRBJ1-1; D gene unclear. CDR3 size: 14 residues. Germline CDR1 and CDR2: MNHEY and SVGAGI. Deletions cut 0 bases from V and 4 bases from J, with 9 bases between.

In this sample, this clonotype turned up many times. CDR3 protein: CASSPRGRVNTEAFF. CDR3 DNA: TGTGCCAGCAGCCCCAGGGGGAGGGTGAACACTGAAGCTTTCTTT. This rearrangement joins TRBV7-8 to TRBJ1-1, with 7 nucleotides matching TRBD1. Germline CDR1 reads SGHVS; CDR2 reads FQNEAQ. V lost 5 bases to trimming and J lost 0 bases; unmatched junction nucleotides: 6. There are 15 residues in the CDR3. Complete variable domain (other parts from reference TRBV7-8 and TRBJ1-1): GAGVSQSPRYKVAKRGQDVALRCDPISGHVSLFWYQQALGQGPEFLTYFQNEAQLDKSGLPSDRFFAERPEGSVSTLKIQRTQQEDSAVYLCASSPRGRVNTEAFFGQGTRLTVV.

The chain combines TRBV9 with TRBJ1-2, with 10 bases fitting TRBD1. Germline loops: CDR1 SGDLS, CDR2 YYNGEE. This CDR3 contains 13 residues. With 3 bases clipped from V and 8 bases from J, the junction kept 4 bases outside the gene matches. CDR3 protein: CASSEGTGVGYTF. The CDR3 coding sequence is TGTGCCAGCAGCGAGGGGACAGGGGTCGGCTACACCTTC.

The CDR3 DNA sequence: TGTGCCATCAGTGAGTCGACGACAGGGATCGATGAGCAGTTCTTC. Its translation: CAISESTTGIDEQFF. This chain links TRBV10-3 with TRBJ2-1; 7 bases fit TRBD1. The germline V gene has CDR1 ENHRY and CDR2 SYGVKD. The CDR3 has 15 residues. Trimming took 0 bases from V and 8 from J; bases not matched to a gene: 7.